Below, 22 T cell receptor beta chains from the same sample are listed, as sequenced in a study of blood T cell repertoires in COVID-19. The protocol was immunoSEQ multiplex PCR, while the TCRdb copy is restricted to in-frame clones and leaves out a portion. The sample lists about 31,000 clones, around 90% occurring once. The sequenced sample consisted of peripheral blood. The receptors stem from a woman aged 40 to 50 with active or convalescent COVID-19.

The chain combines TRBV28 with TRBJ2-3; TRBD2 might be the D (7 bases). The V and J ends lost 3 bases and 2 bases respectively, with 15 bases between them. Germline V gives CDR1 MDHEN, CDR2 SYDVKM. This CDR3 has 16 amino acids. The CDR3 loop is CASSFTLGGHTDTQYF. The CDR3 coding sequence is TGTGCCAGCAGTTTTACGCTCGGGGGGCACACAGATACGCAGTATTTT.

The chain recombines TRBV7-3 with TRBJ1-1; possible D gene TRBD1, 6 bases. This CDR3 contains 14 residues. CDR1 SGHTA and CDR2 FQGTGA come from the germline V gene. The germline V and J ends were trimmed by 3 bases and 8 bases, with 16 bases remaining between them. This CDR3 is CASSFGAGVREAFF. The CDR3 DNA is TGTGCCAGCAGCTTTGGGGCAGGGGTTCGGGAAGCTTTCTTT.

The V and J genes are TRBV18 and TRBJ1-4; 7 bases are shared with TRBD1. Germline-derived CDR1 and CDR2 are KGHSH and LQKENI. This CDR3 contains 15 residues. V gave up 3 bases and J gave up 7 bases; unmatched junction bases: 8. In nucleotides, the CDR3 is TGTGCCAGCTCACCGCGACAGGCAGGGGGTGAAAAACTGTTTTTT. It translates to CASSPRQAGGEKLFF. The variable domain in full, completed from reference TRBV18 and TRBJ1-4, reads NAGVMQNPRHLVRRRGQEARLRCSPMKGHSHVYWYRQLPEEGLKFMVYLQKENIIDESGMPKERFSAEFPKEGPSILRIQQVVRGDSAAYFCASSPRQAGGEKLFFGSGTQLSVL.

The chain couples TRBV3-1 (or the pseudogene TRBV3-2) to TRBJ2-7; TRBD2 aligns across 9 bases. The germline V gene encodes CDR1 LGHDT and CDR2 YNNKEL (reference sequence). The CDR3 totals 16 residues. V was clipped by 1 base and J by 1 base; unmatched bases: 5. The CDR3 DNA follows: TGTGCCAGCAGCCAAGGAGCGGGAGGCCAGTCCTACGAGCAGTACTTC. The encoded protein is CASSQGAGGQSYEQYF.

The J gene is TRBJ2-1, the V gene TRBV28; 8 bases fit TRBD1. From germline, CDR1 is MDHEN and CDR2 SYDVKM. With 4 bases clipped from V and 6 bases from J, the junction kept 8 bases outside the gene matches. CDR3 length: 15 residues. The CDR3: CASSSQQDRANEQFF. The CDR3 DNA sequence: TGTGCCAGCAGTTCTCAGCAGGACAGGGCCAATGAGCAGTTCTTC.

CDR3 protein: CASSLDSRAFF. The DNA of the CDR3 is TGTGCCAGCAGTTTAGACAGTCGAGCTTTCTTT. The J gene is TRBJ1-1, the V gene TRBV28; TRBD1 might be the D (5 bases). Per the germline V gene, CDR1 is MDHEN and CDR2 is SYDVKM. V shed 2 bases and J shed 10 bases, with 8 bases lying between them. This CDR3 is 11 amino acids long.

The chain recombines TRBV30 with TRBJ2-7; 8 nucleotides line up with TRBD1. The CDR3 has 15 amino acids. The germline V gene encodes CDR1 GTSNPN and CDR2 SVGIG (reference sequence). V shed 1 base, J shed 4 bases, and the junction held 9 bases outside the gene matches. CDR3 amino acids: CAWSGLQGVGYEQYF. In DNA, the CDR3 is TGTGCCTGGAGTGGGCTACAGGGGGTAGGGTACGAGCAGTACTTC.

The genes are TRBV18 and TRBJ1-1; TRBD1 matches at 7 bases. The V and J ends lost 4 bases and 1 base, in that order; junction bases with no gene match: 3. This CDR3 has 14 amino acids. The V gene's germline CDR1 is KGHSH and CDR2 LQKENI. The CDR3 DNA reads TGTGCCAGCTCACGGGACAGACAGAACACTGAAGCTTTCTTT. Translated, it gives CASSRDRQNTEAFF.

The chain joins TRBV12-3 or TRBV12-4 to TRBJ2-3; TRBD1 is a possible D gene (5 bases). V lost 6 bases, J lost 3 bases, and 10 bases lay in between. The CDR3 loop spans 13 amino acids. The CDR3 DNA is TGTGCCAGCAGAATAAGGGGAACAGATACGCAGTATTTT. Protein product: CASRIRGTDTQYF.

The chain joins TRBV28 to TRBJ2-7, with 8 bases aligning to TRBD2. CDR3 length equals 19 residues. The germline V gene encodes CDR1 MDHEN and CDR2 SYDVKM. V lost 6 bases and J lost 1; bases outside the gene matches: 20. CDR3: CASSSERLASSPLSYEQYF. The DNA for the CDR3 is TGTGCCAGCAGCTCCGAACGACTAGCGTCTAGTCCCCTATCCTACGAGCAGTACTTC.

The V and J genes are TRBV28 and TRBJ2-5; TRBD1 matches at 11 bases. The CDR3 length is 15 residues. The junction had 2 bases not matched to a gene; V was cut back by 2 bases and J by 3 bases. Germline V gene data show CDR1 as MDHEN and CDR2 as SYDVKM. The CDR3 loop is CASSLMGQGEETQYF. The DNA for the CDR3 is TGTGCCAGCAGTTTAATGGGACAGGGGGAAGAGACCCAGTACTTC. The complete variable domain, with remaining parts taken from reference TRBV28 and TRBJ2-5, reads DVKVTQSSRYLVKRTGEKVFLECVQDMDHENMFWYRQDPGLGLRLIYFSYDVKMKEKGDIPEGYSVSREKKERFSLILESASTNQTSMYLCASSLMGQGEETQYFGPGTRLLVL.

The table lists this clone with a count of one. The CDR3 reads CASSGGTGYEKLFF. The CDR3 nucleotides read TGTGCCAGCAGTGGGGGGACAGGGTATGAAAAACTGTTTTTT. This chain links TRBV2 with TRBJ1-4; 9 nucleotides line up with TRBD1. The ends lost 4 bases at V and 6 bases at J; junction bases unmatched: 3. CDR3 length: 14 residues. Germline V gene data show CDR1 as SNHLY and CDR2 as FYNNEI. Full variable domain (missing parts from reference TRBV2 and TRBJ1-4): EPEVTQTPSHQVTQMGQEVILRCVPISNHLYFYWYRQILGQKVEFLVSFYNNEISEKSEIFDDQFSVERPDGSNFTLKIRSTKLEDSAMYFCASSGGTGYEKLFFGSGTQLSVL.

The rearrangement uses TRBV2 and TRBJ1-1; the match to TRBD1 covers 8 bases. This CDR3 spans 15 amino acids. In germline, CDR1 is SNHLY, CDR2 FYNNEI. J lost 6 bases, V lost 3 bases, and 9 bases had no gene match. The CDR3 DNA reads TGTGCCAGCAGTGACCGCCAGGGGGCAAAAGCTGAAGCTTTCTTT. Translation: CASSDRQGAKAEAFF.

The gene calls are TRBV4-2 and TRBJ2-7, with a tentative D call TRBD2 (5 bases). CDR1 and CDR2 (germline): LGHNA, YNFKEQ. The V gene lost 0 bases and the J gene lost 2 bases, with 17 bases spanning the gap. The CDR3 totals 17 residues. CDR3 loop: CASSQDPPVGEAYEQYF. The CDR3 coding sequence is TGTGCCAGCAGCCAAGACCCACCTGTGGGAGAGGCCTACGAGCAGTACTTC.

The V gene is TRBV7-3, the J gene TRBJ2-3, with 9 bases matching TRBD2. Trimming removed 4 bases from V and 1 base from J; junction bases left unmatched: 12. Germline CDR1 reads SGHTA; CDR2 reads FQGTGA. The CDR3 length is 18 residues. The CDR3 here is CASSSGRGGRVGTDTQYF. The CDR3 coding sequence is TGTGCCAGCAGCTCAGGGCGGGGGGGCCGTGTTGGCACAGATACGCAGTATTTT.

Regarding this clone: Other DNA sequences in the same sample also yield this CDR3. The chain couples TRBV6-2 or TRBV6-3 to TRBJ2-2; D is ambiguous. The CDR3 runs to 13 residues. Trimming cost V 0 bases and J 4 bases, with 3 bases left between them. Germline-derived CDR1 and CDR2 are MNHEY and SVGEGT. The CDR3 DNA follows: TGTGCCAGCAGTTACTCTAGCACCGGGGAGCTGTTTTTT. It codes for CASSYSSTGELFF.

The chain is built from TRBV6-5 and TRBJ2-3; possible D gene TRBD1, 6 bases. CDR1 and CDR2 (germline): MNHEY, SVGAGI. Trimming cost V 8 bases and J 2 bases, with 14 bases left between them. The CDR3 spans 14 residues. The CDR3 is CASLGASSTDTQYF. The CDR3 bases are TGTGCCAGCCTGGGGGCTTCCTCCACAGATACGCAGTATTTT.

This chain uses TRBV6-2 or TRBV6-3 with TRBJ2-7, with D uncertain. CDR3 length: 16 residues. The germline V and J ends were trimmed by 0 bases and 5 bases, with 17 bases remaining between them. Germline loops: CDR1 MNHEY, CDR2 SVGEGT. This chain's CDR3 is CASSYSGPAMGNEQYF. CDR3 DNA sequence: TGTGCCAGCAGTTACTCGGGTCCGGCCATGGGCAACGAGCAGTACTTC.

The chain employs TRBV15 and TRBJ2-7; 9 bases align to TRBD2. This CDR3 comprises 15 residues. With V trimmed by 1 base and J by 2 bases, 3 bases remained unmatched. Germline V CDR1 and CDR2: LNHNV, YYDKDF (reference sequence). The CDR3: CATSRVPSGTYEQYF. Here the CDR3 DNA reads TGTGCCACCAGCAGAGTGCCTAGCGGGACCTACGAGCAGTACTTC.

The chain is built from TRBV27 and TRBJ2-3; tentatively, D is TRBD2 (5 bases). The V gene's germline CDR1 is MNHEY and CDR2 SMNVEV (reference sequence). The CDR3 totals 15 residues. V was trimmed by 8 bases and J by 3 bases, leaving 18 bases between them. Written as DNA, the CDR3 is TGTGCCAGCGGACGACCTCGTGCGGGTACAGATACGCAGTATTTT. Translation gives CASGRPRAGTDTQYF.

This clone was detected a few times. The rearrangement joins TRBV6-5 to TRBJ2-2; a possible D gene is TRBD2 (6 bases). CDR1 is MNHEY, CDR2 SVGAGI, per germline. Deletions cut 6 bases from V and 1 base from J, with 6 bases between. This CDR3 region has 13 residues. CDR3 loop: CASRGGNTGELFF. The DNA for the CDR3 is TGTGCCAGCAGGGGGGGGAACACCGGGGAGCTGTTTTTT.

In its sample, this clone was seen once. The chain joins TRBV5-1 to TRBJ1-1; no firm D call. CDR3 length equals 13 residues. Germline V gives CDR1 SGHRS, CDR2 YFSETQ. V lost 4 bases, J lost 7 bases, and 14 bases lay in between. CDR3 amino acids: CASSPYAGYEAFF. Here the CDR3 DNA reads TGCGCCAGCAGCCCCTATGCGGGATATGAAGCTTTCTTT. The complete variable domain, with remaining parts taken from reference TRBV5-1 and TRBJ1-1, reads KAGVTQTPRYLIKTRGQQVTLSCSPISGHRSVSWYQQTPGQGLQFLFEYFSETQRNKGNFPGRFSGRQFSNSRSEMNVSTLELGDSALYLCASSPYAGYEAFFGQGTRLTVV.